Listed below are T cell receptor beta chains from one sample, sequenced in a study of cytomegalovirus exposure and HLA in healthy donors. Clones were read by immunoSEQ multiplex PCR, and TCRdb kept only the in-frame ones, dropping some. The data hold about 180,000 clones, with around 80% observed a single time. The sample consisted of PBMCs. The receptors were sampled from a girl aged 5 to 17 in good health and CMV-seropositive. Both conserved end residues are part of each CDR3. Fields, in order: clone size, V gene, D gene, J gene, CDR3 DNA, CDR3 protein. The D gene is left open where the match is weak. Clone size, where shown, is once, few, many, or a class for clones that have expanded.

size: NA
V: TRBV29-1
D: NA
J: TRBJ1-2
DNA: TGCAGCGTTGAATCATCGGGGGGCAAAGGCTATGGCTACACCTTC
CDR3: CSVESSGGKGYGYTF

size: NA
V: TRBV7-8
D: TRBD2
J: TRBJ2-2
DNA: TGTGCCAGCAGCTTAGGGGCCGGACTAGCTGGCACCGGGGAGCTGTTTTTT
CDR3: CASSLGAGLAGTGELFF

size: NA
V: TRBV5-1
D: TRBD1
J: TRBJ2-7
DNA: TGCGCCAGCAGCGTGCGGACAGGGGGTTACGAGCAGTACTTC
CDR3: CASSVRTGGYEQYF

size: NA
V: TRBV7-2
D: NA
J: TRBJ2-3
DNA: TGTGCCAGCAGCTTAGCGGTGGGGCTAACAGATACGCAGTATTTT
CDR3: CASSLAVGLTDTQYF

size: NA
V: TRBV5-6
D: NA
J: TRBJ1-5
DNA: TGTGCCAGCAGCTTGGATGGCAGGGCTCAGCCCCAGCATTTT
CDR3: CASSLDGRAQPQHF

size: NA
V: TRBV27
D: TRBD1
J: TRBJ2-7
DNA: TGTGCCAGCAGTCCGGGGACAGGGGTAGCCTACGAGCAGTACTTC
CDR3: CASSPGTGVAYEQYF

size: NA
V: TRBV18
D: NA
J: TRBJ2-5
DNA: TGTGCCAGCTCACAGAGCCTCCAAGAGACCCAGTACTTC
CDR3: CASSQSLQETQYF

size: NA
V: TRBV7-2
D: NA
J: TRBJ2-7
DNA: TGTGCCAGCAGTCCAAATAGCGTCCTAAGCTCCTACGAGCAGTACTTC
CDR3: CASSPNSVLSSYEQYF

size: NA
V: TRBV9
D: NA
J: TRBJ2-1
DNA: TGTGCCAGCAGCCCTGGTGGAGCGGTAGAGCAGTTCTTC
CDR3: CASSPGGAVEQFF

size: NA
V: TRBV7-2
D: NA
J: TRBJ2-5
DNA: TGTGCCAGCAGCTTAGGCCAGCAAGAGACCCAGTACTTC
CDR3: CASSLGQQETQYF

size: NA
V: TRBV7-9
D: TRBD1
J: TRBJ1-1
DNA: TGTGCCAGCAGCCCGGGACAGCAGTACACTGAAGCTTTCTTT
CDR3: CASSPGQQYTEAFF

size: NA
V: TRBV4-3
D: TRBD2
J: TRBJ2-3
DNA: TGCGCCAGCAGCCAAGATTGGGGCAGGAGCACTAGCGGGTTCACAGATACGCAGTATTTT
CDR3: CASSQDWGRSTSGFTDTQYF

size: once
V: TRBV5-4
D: TRBD2
J: TRBJ2-7
DNA: TGTGCCAGCAGCCCGGGACTAGCGGGGAGCTCCTACGAGCAGTACTTC
CDR3: CASSPGLAGSSYEQYF

size: NA
V: TRBV19
D: TRBD2
J: TRBJ2-7
DNA: TGTGCCAGTAGTCCCTTACTAGCGGGAGGTCCCTACGAGCAGTACTTC
CDR3: CASSPLLAGGPYEQYF

size: NA
V: TRBV5-1
D: NA
J: TRBJ1-4
DNA: TGCGCCAGCAGCTTGGGAACAGGACGCCATGAAAAACTGTTTTTT
CDR3: CASSLGTGRHEKLFF

size: NA
V: TRBV5-1
D: NA
J: TRBJ2-7
DNA: TGCGCCAGCAGGGAAGGCGGGTCCTACGAGCAGTACTTC
CDR3: CASREGGSYEQYF

size: NA
V: TRBV10-3
D: TRBD1
J: TRBJ2-2
DNA: TGTGCCATCAGTTGGACAGGGATAAACACCGGGGAGCTGTTTTTT
CDR3: CAISWTGINTGELFF

size: NA
V: TRBV27
D: NA
J: TRBJ2-2
DNA: TGTGCCAGCAGTCCCCCGCCAGCGAACACCGGGGAGCTGTTTTTT
CDR3: CASSPPPANTGELFF

size: NA
V: TRBV4-2
D: TRBD2
J: TRBJ2-3
DNA: TGTGCCAGCAAAAAGGAGGGCGGGAGTACAGATACGCAGTATTTT
CDR3: CASKKEGGSTDTQYF

size: NA
V: TRBV28
D: TRBD1
J: TRBJ1-5
DNA: TGTGCCAGCAGTTTTCGTAGGACAGGTGACTATAGCAATCAGCCCCAGCATTTT
CDR3: CASSFRRTGDYSNQPQHF

size: NA
V: TRBV29-1
D: NA
J: TRBJ2-5
DNA: TGCAGCGTTCAGGGCACAGGGCTTGGGGAGACCCAGTACTTC
CDR3: CSVQGTGLGETQYF

size: NA
V: TRBV5-4
D: NA
J: TRBJ2-1
DNA: TGTGCCAGCAGCTCCCCCGGTCGGGGGTGGGTCAATGAGCAGTTCTTC
CDR3: CASSSPGRGWVNEQFF

size: NA
V: TRBV6-1
D: NA
J: TRBJ1-5
DNA: TGTGCCAGCAGTGAAGGTTGGGGCAGGGGAGATCTGCCCCAGCATTTT
CDR3: CASSEGWGRGDLPQHF

size: NA
V: TRBV5-4
D: TRBD2
J: TRBJ2-7
DNA: TGTGCCAGCAGCTTGACTAGCGCGGCCTACGAGCAGTACTTC
CDR3: CASSLTSAAYEQYF

size: NA
V: TRBV30
D: NA
J: TRBJ1-5
DNA: TGTGCCTGGAGCTCCGCAAGGACAGTCCCTGTAAATCAGCCCCAGCATTTT
CDR3: CAWSSARTVPVNQPQHF

size: once
V: TRBV9
D: NA
J: TRBJ2-1
DNA: TGTGCCAGCAGCACAGGCTCCTACAATGAGCAGTTCTTC
CDR3: CASSTGSYNEQFF

size: NA
V: TRBV11-2
D: NA
J: TRBJ2-3
DNA: TGTGCCAGCAGCTTGGGGGCTGGGACAGATACGCAGTATTTT
CDR3: CASSLGAGTDTQYF

size: NA
V: TRBV7-2
D: NA
J: TRBJ1-6
DNA: TGTGCCAGCAGCTTAGGGCAGGGCTATAATTCACCCCTCCACTTT
CDR3: CASSLGQGYNSPLHF

size: NA
V: TRBV18
D: TRBD1
J: TRBJ2-7
DNA: TGTGCCAGCTCGCCCGGGACAGGTCTTCAACGGTCCTACGAGCAGTACTTC
CDR3: CASSPGTGLQRSYEQYF

size: NA
V: TRBV9
D: NA
J: TRBJ2-3
DNA: TGTGCCAGCAGCGCAGCGCCGACTAGCACAGATACGCAGTATTTT
CDR3: CASSAAPTSTDTQYF

size: NA
V: TRBV5-1
D: TRBD1
J: TRBJ2-7
DNA: TGCGCCAGCAGCTCTGGACAGGCAGCTACGAAGCAGTACTTC
CDR3: CASSSGQAATKQYF

size: NA
V: TRBV19
D: NA
J: TRBJ2-1
DNA: TGTGCCAGTCTAGGGGCTCACAATGAGCAGTTCTTC
CDR3: CASLGAHNEQFF

size: NA
V: TRBV6-1
D: TRBD2
J: TRBJ2-7
DNA: TGTGCCAGCAGGGGACTAGCGGGGAGCTACGAGCAGTACTTC
CDR3: CASRGLAGSYEQYF

size: NA
V: TRBV18
D: TRBD1
J: TRBJ2-7
DNA: TGTGCCAGCTCATCACTTGGACAGGGTGCGTACGAGCAGTACTTC
CDR3: CASSSLGQGAYEQYF

size: NA
V: TRBV6-5
D: NA
J: TRBJ2-1
DNA: TGTGCCAGCAGTCGGGCAGGAGGCGAGCAGTTCTTC
CDR3: CASSRAGGEQFF

size: few
V: TRBV5-6
D: NA
J: TRBJ1-3
DNA: TGTGCCAGCAGCCGGGACAACTCTGGAAACACCATATATTTT
CDR3: CASSRDNSGNTIYF

size: NA
V: TRBV5-1
D: NA
J: TRBJ2-7
DNA: TGCGCCAGCAGGCAGGTTATCTCCTACGAGCAGTACTTC
CDR3: CASRQVISYEQYF

size: NA
V: TRBV10-2
D: NA
J: TRBJ2-1
DNA: TGCGCCAGCAGTGAGGACGGGGTGCACAATGAGCAGTTCTTC
CDR3: CASSEDGVHNEQFF

size: NA
V: TRBV5-5
D: NA
J: TRBJ2-5
DNA: TGTGCCAGCAGCATAGCCCAAGAGACCCAGTACTTC
CDR3: CASSIAQETQYF

size: NA
V: TRBV7-8
D: TRBD1
J: TRBJ1-5
DNA: TGTGCCAGCAGCTTAGATAGGGGGCGGCCGAATCAGCCCCAGCATTTT
CDR3: CASSLDRGRPNQPQHF

size: NA
V: TRBV6-5
D: NA
J: TRBJ1-3
DNA: TGTGCCAGCAGTCCTCGAGGGTCGGGGGGAAACACCATATATTTT
CDR3: CASSPRGSGGNTIYF

size: NA
V: TRBV7-2
D: TRBD2
J: TRBJ2-7
DNA: TGTGCCAGCAGCTCACGGACTAGATCCTACGAGCAGTACTTC
CDR3: CASSSRTRSYEQYF

size: once
V: TRBV30
D: NA
J: TRBJ2-7
DNA: TGTGCCTGGAGTTATGTTCGGGAGCAGTACTTC
CDR3: CAWSYVREQYF

size: NA
V: TRBV2
D: NA
J: TRBJ2-7
DNA: TGTGCCAGCACGGGAGACGGAGAAGTAGGCGAGCAGTACTTC
CDR3: CASTGDGEVGEQYF

size: few
V: TRBV4-2
D: NA
J: TRBJ2-5
DNA: TGTGCCAGCAGCCAAGGGTTAACTTCTGAGACCCAGTACTTC
CDR3: CASSQGLTSETQYF